This paragraph covers one T cell receptor beta chain sequence. Germline assignment: CDR1 MDHEN and CDR2 SYDVKM. The germline V and J ends were trimmed by 1 base and 7 bases, with 14 bases remaining between them. The CDR3 runs to 15 residues. This specimen belongs to a study of blood T cell repertoires in COVID-19. Study context: From T cells, B-cell-depleted T cells, or PBMCs came the material, which was cDNA or gDNA.

TCRdb's copy holds only in-frame clones and misses some; the assay was immunoSEQ multiplex PCR. The sample has 99,000 or so clones, roughly 89% seen once; the top ten hold just under 2%. This sequence was found in a man aged 65 to 85 with active or convalescent COVID-19. Sequenced material: peripheral blood. V is TRBV28 and J is TRBJ1-5; TRBD1 might be the D (5 bases). The CDR3 is CASSLLGADGQPQHF. In DNA, the CDR3 is TGTGCCAGCAGTTTATTAGGGGCAGATGGACAGCCCCAGCATTTT.